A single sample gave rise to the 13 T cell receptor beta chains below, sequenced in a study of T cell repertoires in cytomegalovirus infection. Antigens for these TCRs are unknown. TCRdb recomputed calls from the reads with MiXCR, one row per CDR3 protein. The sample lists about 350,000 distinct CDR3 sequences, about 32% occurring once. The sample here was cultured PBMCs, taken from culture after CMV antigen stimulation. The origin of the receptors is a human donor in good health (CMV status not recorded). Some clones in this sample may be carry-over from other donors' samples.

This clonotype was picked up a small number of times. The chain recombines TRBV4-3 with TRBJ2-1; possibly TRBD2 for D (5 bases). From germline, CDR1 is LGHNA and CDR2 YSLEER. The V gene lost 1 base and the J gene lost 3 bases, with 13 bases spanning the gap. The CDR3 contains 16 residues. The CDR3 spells CASSQGRGPNYNEQFF. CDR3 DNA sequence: TGCGCCAGCAGCCAAGGTCGCGGGCCTAACTACAATGAGCAGTTCTTC.

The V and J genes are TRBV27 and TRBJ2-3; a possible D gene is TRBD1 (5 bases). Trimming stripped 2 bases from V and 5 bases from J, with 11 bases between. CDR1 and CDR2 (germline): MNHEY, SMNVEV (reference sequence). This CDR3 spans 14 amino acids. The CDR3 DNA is TGTGCCAGCAGTTTACTTCGACAGAGAGATACGCAGTATTTT. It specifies CASSLLRQRDTQYF.

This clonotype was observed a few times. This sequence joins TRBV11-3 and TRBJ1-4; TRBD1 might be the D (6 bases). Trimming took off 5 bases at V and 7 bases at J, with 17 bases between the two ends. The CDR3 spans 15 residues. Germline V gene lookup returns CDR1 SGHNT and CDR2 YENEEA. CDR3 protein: CASSPPRGAREKLFF. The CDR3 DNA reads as TGTGCCAGCAGCCCTCCCCGGGGGGCGCGTGAAAAACTGTTTTTT.

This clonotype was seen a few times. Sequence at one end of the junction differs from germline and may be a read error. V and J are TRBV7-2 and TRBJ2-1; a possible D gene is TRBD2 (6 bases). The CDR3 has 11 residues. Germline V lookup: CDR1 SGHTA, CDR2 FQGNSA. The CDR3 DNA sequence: TGTGCCAGCAGCCCGAGACTAGGTTTAGTCTTC. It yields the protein CASSPRLGLVF.

CDR3 in DNA: TGTGCCAGTGGTCCGGGACACCAAGAGACCCAGTACTTC. Translating it yields CASGPGHQETQYF. This chain uses TRBV19 with TRBJ2-5, with D perhaps TRBD1 or TRBD2 (5 bases each). The germline gives CDR1 LNHDA, CDR2 SQIVND (reference sequence). V was pared by 8 bases and J by 0 bases, with 10 bases between. The length of the CDR3 is 13 residues.

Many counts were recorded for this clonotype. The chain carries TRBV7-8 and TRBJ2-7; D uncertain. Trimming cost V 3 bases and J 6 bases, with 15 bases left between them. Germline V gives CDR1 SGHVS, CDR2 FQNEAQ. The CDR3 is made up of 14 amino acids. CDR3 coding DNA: TGTGCCAGCAGCTTGAGCTGGGGTGACGTCGAGCAGTACTTC. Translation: CASSLSWGDVEQYF.

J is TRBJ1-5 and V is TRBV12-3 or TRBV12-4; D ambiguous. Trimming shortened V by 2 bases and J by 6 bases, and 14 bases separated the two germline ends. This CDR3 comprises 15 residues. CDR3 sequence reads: CASSLSRGWGQPQHF. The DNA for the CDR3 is TGTGCCAGCAGTTTATCGCGCGGGTGGGGTCAGCCCCAGCATTTT.

DNA of the CDR3: TGTGCCACCAGTGAGACCCCCGGGGGGGCGGGAGGGGAGTACAATGAGCAGTTCTTC. Translating it yields CATSETPGGAGGEYNEQFF. V usage is TRBV24-1 and J usage is TRBJ2-1, with 9 bases aligning to TRBD2. From germline, CDR1 is KGHDR and CDR2 SFDVKD. V lost 4 bases to trimming and J lost 4 bases; unmatched junction nucleotides: 16. The CDR3 has 19 residues.

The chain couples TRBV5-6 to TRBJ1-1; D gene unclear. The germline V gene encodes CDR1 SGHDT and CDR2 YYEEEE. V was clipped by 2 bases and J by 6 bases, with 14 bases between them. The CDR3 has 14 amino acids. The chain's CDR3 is CASSFVGGKAEAFF. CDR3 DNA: TGTGCCAGCAGCTTCGTGGGTGGGAAGGCTGAAGCTTTCTTT.

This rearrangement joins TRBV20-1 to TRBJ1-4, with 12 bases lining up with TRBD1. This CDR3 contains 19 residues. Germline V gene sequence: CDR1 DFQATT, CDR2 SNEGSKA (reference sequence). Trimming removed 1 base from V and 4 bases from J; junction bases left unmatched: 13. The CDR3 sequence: CSARGYNRDRGPDNEKLFF. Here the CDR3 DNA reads TGCAGTGCTAGAGGTTACAACCGGGACAGGGGGCCTGATAATGAAAAACTGTTTTTT.

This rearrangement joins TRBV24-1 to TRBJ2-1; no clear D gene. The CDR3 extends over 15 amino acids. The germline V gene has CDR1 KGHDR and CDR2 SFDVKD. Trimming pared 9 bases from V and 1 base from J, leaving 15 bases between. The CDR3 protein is CATYGVGLSYNEQFF. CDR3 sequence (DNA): TGTGCCACCTATGGCGTGGGCCTGTCCTACAATGAGCAGTTCTTC.

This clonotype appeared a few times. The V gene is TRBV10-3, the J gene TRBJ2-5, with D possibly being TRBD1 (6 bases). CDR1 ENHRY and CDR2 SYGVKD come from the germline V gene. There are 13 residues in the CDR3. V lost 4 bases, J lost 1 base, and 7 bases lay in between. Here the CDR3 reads CAISVDSQETQYF. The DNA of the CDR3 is TGTGCCATCAGTGTGGACAGCCAAGAGACCCAGTACTTC.

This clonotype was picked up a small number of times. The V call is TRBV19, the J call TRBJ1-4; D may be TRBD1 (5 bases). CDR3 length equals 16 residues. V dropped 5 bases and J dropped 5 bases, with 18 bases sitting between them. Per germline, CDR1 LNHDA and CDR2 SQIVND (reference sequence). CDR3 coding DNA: TGTGCCAGTAGTCATGGCCGGGGGGACGAGAATGAAAAACTGTTTTTT. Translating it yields CASSHGRGDENEKLFF.